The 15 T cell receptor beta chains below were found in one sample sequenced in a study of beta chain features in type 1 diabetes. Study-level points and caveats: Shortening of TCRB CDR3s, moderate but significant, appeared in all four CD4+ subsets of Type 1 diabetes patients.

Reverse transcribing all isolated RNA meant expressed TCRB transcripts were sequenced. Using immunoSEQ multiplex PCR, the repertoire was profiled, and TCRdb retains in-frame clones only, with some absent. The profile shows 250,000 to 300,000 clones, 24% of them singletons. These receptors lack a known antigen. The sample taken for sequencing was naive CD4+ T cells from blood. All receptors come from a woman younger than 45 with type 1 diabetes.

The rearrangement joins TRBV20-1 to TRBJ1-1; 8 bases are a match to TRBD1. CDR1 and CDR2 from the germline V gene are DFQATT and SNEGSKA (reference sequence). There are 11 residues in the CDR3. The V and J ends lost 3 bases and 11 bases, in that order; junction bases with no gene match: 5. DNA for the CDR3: TGCAGTGCTAGTGGACAGGGCCGGGCTTTCTTT. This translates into CSASGQGRAFF.

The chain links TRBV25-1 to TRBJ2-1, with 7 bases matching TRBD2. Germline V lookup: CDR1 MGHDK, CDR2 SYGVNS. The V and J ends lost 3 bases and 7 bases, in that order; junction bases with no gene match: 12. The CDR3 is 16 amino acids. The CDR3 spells CASSEAGAGLRNEQFF. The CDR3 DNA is TGTGCCAGCAGTGAGGCGGGAGCCGGTCTGAGGAATGAGCAGTTCTTC.

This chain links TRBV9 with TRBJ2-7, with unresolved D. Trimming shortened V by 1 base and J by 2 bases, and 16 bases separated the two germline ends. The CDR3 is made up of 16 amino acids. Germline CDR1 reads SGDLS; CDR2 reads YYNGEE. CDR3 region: CASSVSIQATAYEQYF. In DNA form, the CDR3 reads TGTGCCAGCAGCGTATCCATCCAGGCAACTGCCTACGAGCAGTACTTC. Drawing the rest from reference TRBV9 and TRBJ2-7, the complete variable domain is DSGVTQTPKHLITATGQRVTLRCSPRSGDLSVYWYQQSLDQGLQFLIQYYNGEERAKGNILERFSAQQFPDLHSELNLSSLELGDSALYFCASSVSIQATAYEQYFGPGTRLTVT.

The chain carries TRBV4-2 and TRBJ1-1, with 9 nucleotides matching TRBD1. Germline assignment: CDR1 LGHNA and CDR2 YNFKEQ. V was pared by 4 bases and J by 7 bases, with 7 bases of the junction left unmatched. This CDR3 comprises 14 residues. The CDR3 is CASSPTGGGGEAFF. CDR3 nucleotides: TGTGCCAGCAGCCCTACAGGGGGCGGTGGTGAAGCTTTCTTT.

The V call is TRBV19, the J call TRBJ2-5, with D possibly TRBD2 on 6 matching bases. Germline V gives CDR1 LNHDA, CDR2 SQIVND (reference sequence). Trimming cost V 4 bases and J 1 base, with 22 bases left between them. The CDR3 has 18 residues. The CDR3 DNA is TGTGCCAGTAGTACCCATGGAGGGAGAGGCCGATTCCAAGAGACCCAGTACTTC. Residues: CASSTHGGRGRFQETQYF.

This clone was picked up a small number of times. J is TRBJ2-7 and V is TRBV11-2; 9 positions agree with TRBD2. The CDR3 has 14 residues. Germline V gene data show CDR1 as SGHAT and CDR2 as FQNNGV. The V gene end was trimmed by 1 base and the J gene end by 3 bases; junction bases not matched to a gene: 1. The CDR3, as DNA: TGTGCCAGCAGCTTAGGGACTAGCGACTACGAGCAGTACTTC. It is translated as CASSLGTSDYEQYF.

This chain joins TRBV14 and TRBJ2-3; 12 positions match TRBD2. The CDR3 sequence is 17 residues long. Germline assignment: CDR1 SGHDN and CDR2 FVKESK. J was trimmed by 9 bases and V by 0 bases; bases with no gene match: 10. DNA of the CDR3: TGTGCCAGCAGCCAAGACCGGACTAGCGGGATCGATCACACGCAGTATTTT. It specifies CASSQDRTSGIDHTQYF.

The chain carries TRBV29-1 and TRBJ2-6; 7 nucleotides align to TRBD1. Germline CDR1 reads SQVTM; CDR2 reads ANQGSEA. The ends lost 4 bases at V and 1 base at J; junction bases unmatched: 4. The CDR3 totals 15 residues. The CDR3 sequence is CSVGAGGSGANVLTF. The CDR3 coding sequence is TGCAGCGTTGGGGCAGGGGGATCTGGGGCCAACGTCCTGACTTTC. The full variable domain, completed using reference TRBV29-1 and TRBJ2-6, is SAVISQKPSRDICQRGTSLTIQCQVDSQVTMMFWYRQQPGQSLTLIATANQGSEATYESGFVIDKFPISRPNLTFSTLTVSNMSPEDSSIYLCSVGAGGSGANVLTFGAGSRLTVL.

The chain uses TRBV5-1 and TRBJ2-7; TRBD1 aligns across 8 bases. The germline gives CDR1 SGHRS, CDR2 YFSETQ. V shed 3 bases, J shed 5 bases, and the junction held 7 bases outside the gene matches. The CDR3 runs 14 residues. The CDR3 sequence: CASSSTGERHEQYF. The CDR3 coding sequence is TGCGCCAGCAGCTCGACAGGGGAGAGGCACGAGCAGTACTTC.

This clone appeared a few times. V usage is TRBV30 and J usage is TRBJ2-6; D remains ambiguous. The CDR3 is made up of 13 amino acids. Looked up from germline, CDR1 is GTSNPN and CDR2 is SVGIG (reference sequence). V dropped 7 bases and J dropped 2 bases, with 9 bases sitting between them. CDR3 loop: CASRVAGANVLTF. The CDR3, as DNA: TGTGCCTCCCGGGTGGCTGGGGCCAACGTCCTGACTTTC.

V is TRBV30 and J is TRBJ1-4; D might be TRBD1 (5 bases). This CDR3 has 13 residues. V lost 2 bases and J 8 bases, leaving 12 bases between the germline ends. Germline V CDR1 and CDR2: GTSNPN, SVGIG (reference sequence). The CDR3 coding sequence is TGTGCCTGGAGTACGGGGGACGGCGAAAAACTGTTTTTT. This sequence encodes CAWSTGDGEKLFF.

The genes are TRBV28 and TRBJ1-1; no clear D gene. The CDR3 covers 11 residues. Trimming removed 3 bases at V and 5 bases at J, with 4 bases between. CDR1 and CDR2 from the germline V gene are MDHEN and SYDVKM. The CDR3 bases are TGTGCCAGCAGTTTCTTAACTGAAGCTTTCTTT. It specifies CASSFLTEAFF.

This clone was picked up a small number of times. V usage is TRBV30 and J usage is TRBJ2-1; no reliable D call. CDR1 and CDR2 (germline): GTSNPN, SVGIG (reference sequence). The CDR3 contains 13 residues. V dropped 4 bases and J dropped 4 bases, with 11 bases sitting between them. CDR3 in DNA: TGTGCCTGGACTCTCAATGAGTACAATGAGCAGTTCTTC. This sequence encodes CAWTLNEYNEQFF.

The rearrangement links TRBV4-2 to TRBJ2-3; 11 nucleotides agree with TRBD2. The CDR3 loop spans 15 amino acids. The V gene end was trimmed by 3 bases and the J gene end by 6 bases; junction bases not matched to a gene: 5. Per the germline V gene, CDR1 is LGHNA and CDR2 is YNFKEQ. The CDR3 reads CASSQSLAGADTQYF. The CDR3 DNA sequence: TGTGCCAGCAGCCAGTCACTAGCGGGAGCCGATACGCAGTATTTT.

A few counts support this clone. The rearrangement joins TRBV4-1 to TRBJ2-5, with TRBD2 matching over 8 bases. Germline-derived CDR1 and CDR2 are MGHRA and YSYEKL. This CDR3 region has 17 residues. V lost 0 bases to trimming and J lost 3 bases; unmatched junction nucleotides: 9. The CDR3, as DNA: TGCGCCAGCAGCCAAGATGATAGAGCGGGAGTAAAAGAGACCCAGTACTTC. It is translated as CASSQDDRAGVKETQYF.